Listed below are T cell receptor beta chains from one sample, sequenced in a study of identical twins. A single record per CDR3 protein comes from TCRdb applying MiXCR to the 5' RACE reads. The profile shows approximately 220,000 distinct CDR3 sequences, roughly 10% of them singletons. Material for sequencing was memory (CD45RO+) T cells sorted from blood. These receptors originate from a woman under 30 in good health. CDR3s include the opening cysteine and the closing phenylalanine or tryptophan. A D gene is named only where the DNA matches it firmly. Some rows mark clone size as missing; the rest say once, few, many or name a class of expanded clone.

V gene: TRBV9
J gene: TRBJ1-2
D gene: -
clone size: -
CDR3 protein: CASSVRPNPDYGYTF
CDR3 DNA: TGTGCCAGCAGCGTCCGGCCCAACCCGGACTATGGCTACACCTTC

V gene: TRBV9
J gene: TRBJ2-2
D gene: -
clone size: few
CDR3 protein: CASSMPGGKGELFF
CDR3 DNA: TGTGCCAGCAGCATGCCTGGAGGGAAGGGGGAGCTGTTTTTT

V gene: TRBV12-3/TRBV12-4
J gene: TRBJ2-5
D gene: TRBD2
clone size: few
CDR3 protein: CASSRRAGGSQETQYF
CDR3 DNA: TGTGCCAGCAGTCGCAGAGCGGGGGGCTCCCAAGAGACCCAGTACTTC

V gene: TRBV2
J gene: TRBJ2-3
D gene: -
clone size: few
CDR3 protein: CASRAGQADTQYF
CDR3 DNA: TGTGCCAGCAGGGCCGGGCAGGCAGATACGCAGTATTTT

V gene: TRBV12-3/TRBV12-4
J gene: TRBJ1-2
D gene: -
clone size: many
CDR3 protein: CASSLGAAVYGYTF
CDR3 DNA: TGTGCCAGCAGTTTAGGAGCGGCAGTCTATGGCTACACCTTC

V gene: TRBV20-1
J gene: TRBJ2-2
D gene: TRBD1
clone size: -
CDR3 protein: CSARRFVGQGGHGELFF
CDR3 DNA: TGCAGTGCTAGACGTTTCGTAGGACAGGGGGGTCACGGGGAGCTGTTTTTT

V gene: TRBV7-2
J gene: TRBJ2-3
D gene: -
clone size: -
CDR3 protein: CAGSLERGQIAGTQYF
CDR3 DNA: TGTGCCGGCAGCTTAGAGAGAGGACAGATAGCTGGCACGCAGTATTTT

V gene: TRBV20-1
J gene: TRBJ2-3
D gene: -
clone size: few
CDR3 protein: CSAREGGSGDTQYF
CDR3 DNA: TGCAGTGCTAGAGAAGGGGGATCGGGAGATACGCAGTATTTT

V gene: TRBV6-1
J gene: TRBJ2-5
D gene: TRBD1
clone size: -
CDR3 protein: CASSEWGQPPETQYF
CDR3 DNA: TGTGCCAGCAGTGAATGGGGACAGCCTCCAGAGACCCAGTACTTC

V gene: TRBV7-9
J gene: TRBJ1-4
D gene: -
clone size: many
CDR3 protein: CASSPGGAGNEKLFF
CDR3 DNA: TGTGCCAGCAGCCCGGGGGGGGCTGGTAATGAAAAACTGTTTTTT

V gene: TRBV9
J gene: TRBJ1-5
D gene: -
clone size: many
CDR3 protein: CASSEGQLYQPQHF
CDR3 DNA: TGTGCCAGCAGCGAAGGACAGCTTTATCAGCCCCAGCATTTT

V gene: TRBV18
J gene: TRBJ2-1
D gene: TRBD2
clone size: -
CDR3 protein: CASSPPGGRENEQFF
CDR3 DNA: TGTGCCAGCTCACCGCCGGGAGGGAGGGAAAATGAGCAGTTCTTC

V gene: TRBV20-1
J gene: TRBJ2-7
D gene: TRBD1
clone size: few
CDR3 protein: CSARAPGGPGQYF
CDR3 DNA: TGCAGTGCTAGAGCCCCAGGGGGTCCAGGGCAGTACTTC

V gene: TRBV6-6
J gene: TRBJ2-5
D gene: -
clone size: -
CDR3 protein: CASSSVGPGTQYF
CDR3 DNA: TGTGCCAGCAGCTCAGTTGGGCCGGGGACCCAGTACTTC

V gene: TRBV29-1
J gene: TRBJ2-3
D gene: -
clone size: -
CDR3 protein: CSVKGTSSTDTQYF
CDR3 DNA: TGCAGCGTTAAGGGGACGTCGAGCACAGATACGCAGTATTTT

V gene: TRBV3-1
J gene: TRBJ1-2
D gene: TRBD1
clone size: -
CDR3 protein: CASSHLDRANGYTF
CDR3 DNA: TGTGCCAGCAGCCACCTGGACAGGGCAAATGGCTACACCTTC

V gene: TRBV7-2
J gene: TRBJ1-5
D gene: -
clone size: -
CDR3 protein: CASSLMREPQHF
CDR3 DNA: TGTGCCAGCAGCTTAATGAGGGAGCCCCAGCATTTT

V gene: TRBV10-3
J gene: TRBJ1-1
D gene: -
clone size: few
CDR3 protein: CAISEGQYASKAFF
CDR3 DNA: TGTGCCATCAGTGAGGGACAGTACGCTAGTAAAGCTTTCTTT

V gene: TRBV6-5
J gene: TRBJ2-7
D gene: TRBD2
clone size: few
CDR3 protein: CASSWDGGTSSYEQYF
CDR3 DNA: TGTGCCAGCAGTTGGGACGGAGGGACTAGCAGTTACGAGCAGTACTTC

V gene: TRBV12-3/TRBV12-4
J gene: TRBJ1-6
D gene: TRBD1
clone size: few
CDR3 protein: CASTLRTGNSPLHF
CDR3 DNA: TGTGCCAGCACACTTAGGACAGGAAATTCACCCCTCCACTTT

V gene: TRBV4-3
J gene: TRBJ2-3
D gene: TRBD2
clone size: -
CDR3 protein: CASSQDSRREERDTQYF
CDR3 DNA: TGCGCCAGCAGCCAAGACTCTAGGCGGGAGGAGCGCGATACGCAGTATTTT

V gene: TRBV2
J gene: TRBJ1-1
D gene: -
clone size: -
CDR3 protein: CASSPLQAVNTEAFF
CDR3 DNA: TGTGCCAGCAGTCCACTCCAAGCCGTGAACACTGAAGCTTTCTTT

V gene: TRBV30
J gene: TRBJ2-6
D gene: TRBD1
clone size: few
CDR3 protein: CAWSAGQAGANVLTF
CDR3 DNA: TGTGCCTGGAGTGCGGGACAGGCTGGGGCCAACGTCCTGACTTTC

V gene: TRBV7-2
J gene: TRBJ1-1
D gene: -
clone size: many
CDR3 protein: CASSLVWTNTEAFF
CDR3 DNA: TGTGCCAGCAGCTTAGTTTGGACTAACACTGAAGCTTTCTTT

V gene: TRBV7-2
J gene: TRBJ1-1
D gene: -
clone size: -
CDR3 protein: CASSSLGANTEAFF
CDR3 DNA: TGTGCCAGCAGCTCCCTGGGGGCGAACACTGAAGCTTTCTTT

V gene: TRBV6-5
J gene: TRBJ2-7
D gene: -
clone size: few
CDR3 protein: CASSSGYTYEQYF
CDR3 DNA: TGTGCCAGCAGTTCGGGTTACACCTACGAGCAGTACTTC

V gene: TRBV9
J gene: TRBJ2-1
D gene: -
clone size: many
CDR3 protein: CASSPISETYNEQFF
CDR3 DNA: TGTGCCAGCAGCCCCATTAGCGAGACCTACAATGAGCAGTTCTTC

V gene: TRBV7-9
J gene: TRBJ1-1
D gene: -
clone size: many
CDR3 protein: CASSLIAPEAFF
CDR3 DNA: TGTGCCAGCAGCTTGATCGCCCCTGAAGCTTTCTTT

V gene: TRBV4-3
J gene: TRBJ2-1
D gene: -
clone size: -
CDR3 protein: CASSQEVVIGRQFF
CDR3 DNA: TGCGCCAGCAGCCAAGAGGTGGTCATAGGGCGGCAGTTCTTC

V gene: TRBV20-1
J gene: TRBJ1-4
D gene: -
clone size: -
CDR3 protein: CSASHGADLGKLFF
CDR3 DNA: TGCAGTGCCAGCCACGGGGCTGATCTTGGAAAACTGTTTTTT

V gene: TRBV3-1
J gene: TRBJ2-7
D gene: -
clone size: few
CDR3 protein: CASSPTGNEQYF
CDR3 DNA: TGTGCCAGCAGCCCTACAGGGAACGAGCAGTACTTC

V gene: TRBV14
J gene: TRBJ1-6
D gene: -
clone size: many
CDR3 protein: CASSQGGQRYSPLHF
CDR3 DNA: TGTGCCAGCAGCCAAGGAGGACAGCGATATTCACCCCTCCACTTT

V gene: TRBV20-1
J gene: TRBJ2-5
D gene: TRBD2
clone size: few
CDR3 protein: CSARTSGVQETQYF
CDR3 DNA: TGCAGTGCAAGGACTAGCGGGGTCCAAGAGACCCAGTACTTC

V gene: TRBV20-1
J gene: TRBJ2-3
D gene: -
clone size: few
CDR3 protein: CSGGTPRDTQYF
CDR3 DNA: TGCAGTGGAGGGACCCCACGAGATACGCAGTATTTT

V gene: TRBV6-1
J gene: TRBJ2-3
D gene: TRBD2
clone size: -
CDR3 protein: CASSPGGDRDTQYF
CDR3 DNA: TGTGCCAGCAGCCCCGGGGGGGATAGGGATACGCAGTATTTT

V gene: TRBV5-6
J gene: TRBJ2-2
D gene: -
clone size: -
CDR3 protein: CASGPGGSGELFF
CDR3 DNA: TGTGCCAGCGGACCGGGGGGCTCCGGGGAGCTGTTTTTT

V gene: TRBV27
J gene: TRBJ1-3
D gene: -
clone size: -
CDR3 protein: CASSLFFRAGNTIYF
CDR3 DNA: TGTGCCAGCAGTTTATTCTTCAGGGCTGGAAACACCATATATTTT

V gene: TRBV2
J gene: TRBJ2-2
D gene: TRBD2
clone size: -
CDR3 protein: CASREGLAGAGELFF
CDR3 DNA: TGTGCCAGCAGAGAGGGACTAGCGGGAGCCGGGGAGCTGTTTTTT

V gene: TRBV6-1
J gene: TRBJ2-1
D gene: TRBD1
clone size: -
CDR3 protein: CASKGQGSSYNEQFF
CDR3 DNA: TGTGCCAGCAAGGGACAGGGGAGCTCCTACAATGAGCAGTTCTTC

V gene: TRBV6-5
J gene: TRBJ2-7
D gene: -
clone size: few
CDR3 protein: CASSSMGEKQYF
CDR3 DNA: TGTGCCAGCAGTTCGATGGGCGAGAAGCAGTACTTC

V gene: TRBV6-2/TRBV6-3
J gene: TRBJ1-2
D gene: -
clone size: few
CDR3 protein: CASSGPTAGYGYTF
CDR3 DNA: TGTGCCAGCAGCGGTCCGACAGCGGGGTATGGCTACACCTTC

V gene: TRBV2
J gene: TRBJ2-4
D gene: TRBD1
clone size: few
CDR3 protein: CASSATIGTGGAKNIQYF
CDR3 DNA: TGTGCCAGCAGTGCTACCATAGGGACAGGGGGCGCGAAAAACATTCAGTACTTC

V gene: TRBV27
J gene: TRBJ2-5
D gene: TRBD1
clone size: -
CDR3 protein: CASSRDRAWETQYF
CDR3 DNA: TGTGCCAGCTCCCGGGACAGGGCCTGGGAGACCCAGTACTTC

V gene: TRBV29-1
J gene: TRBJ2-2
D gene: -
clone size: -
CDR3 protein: CSIEVVRAAGELFF
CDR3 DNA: TGCAGCATTGAGGTTGTCAGGGCCGCCGGGGAGCTGTTTTTT

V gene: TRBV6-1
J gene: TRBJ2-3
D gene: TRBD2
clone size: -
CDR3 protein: CASSEASGGADTRYF
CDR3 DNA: TGTGCCAGCAGTGAAGCTAGCGGGGGAGCAGATACGCGGTATTTT

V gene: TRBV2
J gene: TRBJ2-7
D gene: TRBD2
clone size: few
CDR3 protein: CASTRGGAPYEQYF
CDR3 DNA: TGTGCCAGCACCCGGGGGGGCGCTCCCTACGAGCAGTACTTC

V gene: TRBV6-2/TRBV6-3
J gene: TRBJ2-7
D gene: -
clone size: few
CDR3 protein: CASRWYRNSYEQYF
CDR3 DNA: TGTGCCAGCAGATGGTATAGGAACTCTTACGAGCAGTACTTC